Below, 8 T cell receptor beta chains from the same sample are listed, as sequenced in a study of T cells in Graves' hyperthyroidism and ophthalmopathy. TCR beta CDR3 sequences were amplified from RNA transcripts. The HTBI primer set was used in a first-round RT-PCR of the TCR CDR3. TCRdb re-called the multiplex PCR reads with MiXCR, one entry per CDR3 protein. The table has about 640,000 distinct CDR3 sequences, around 13% seen once; the top ten hold about an eighth. Source material: blood. The receptors come from a woman between 50 and 59 years old with Graves' ophthalmopathy.

This clonotype showed up just a few times. V is TRBV28 and J is TRBJ1-2; D call uncertain. The CDR3 is 14 amino acids. Germline-derived CDR1 and CDR2 are MDHEN and SYDVKM. V was cut by 5 bases and J by 7 bases, with 17 bases left in between. CDR3 in amino acids: CASSPPRRILGYTF. CDR3 nucleotide sequence: TGTGCCAGCAGTCCCCCCCGAAGGATCCTTGGCTACACCTTC.

V gene TRBV19 combines with J gene TRBJ2-1; TRBD1 might be the D (5 bases). Germline CDR1 is LNHDA and CDR2 is SQIVND (reference sequence). The germline V and J ends were trimmed by 5 bases and 2 bases, with 13 bases remaining between them. CDR3 size: 15 residues. The chain's CDR3 is CASSVRTGAYNEQFF. DNA for the CDR3: TGTGCCAGTAGTGTTCGAACAGGAGCCTACAATGAGCAGTTCTTC. Looking up the rest from reference TRBV19 and TRBJ2-1 gives the full variable domain: DGGITQSPKYLFRKEGQNVTLSCEQNLNHDAMYWYRQDPGQGLRLIYYSQIVNDFQKGDIAEGYSVSREKKESFPLTVTSAQKNPTAFYLCASSVRTGAYNEQFFGPGTRLTVL.

The J gene is TRBJ2-7, the V gene TRBV29-1; 8 bases fit TRBD2. This CDR3 is built from 15 residues. The V segment lost 0 bases and the J segment 1 base; nucleotides outside the gene matches: 5. Looked up from germline, CDR1 is SQVTM and CDR2 is ANQGSEA. DNA of the CDR3: TGCAGCGTTGAAGATCCGGGAGGGAAGTCCTACGAGCAGTACTTC. Protein sequence: CSVEDPGGKSYEQYF.

This clonotype has just a few counts. The rearrangement uses TRBV6-1 and TRBJ1-4, with D unclear. From germline, CDR1 is MNHNS and CDR2 SASEGT. This CDR3 is built from 16 residues. V lost 5 bases, J lost 0 bases, and 13 bases lay in between. This CDR3 is CASSQRHRATNEKLFF. Here the CDR3 DNA reads TGTGCCAGCAGTCAGAGACACCGTGCAACTAATGAAAAACTGTTTTTT.

The V gene is TRBV19, the J gene TRBJ2-1, with 7 bases lining up with TRBD2. This CDR3 region has 15 residues. J was trimmed by 4 bases and V by 6 bases; bases with no gene match: 9. The germline gives CDR1 LNHDA, CDR2 SQIVND (reference sequence). The CDR3 protein is CASRQTAGTYNEQFF. Written as DNA, the CDR3 is TGTGCCAGTAGACAGACAGCGGGGACTTACAATGAGCAGTTCTTC. The full variable domain, completed using reference TRBV19 and TRBJ2-1, is DGGITQSPKYLFRKEGQNVTLSCEQNLNHDAMYWYRQDPGQGLRLIYYSQIVNDFQKGDIAEGYSVSREKKESFPLTVTSAQKNPTAFYLCASRQTAGTYNEQFFGPGTRLTVL.

This clonotype has more than one count but fewer than ten. The rearrangement links TRBV27 to TRBJ2-1, with 12 positions matching TRBD2. In germline, CDR1 is MNHEY, CDR2 SMNVEV (reference sequence). V lost 5 bases, J lost 1 base, and 15 bases stayed unmatched. This CDR3 is built from 20 residues. The CDR3 bases are TGTGCCAGCAGTCCCCGGACTAGCGGGGACGCCCCACGGTCCTACAATGAGCAGTTCTTC. Amino acids: CASSPRTSGDAPRSYNEQFF.

The V call is TRBV9, the J call TRBJ2-1, with unresolved D. The CDR3 extends over 14 amino acids. The V end lost 1 base, the J end lost 8 bases, and 13 bases lay between the germline ends. Germline V gives CDR1 SGDLS, CDR2 YYNGEE. CDR3: CASSVRATTDEQFF. The CDR3 bases are TGTGCCAGCAGCGTAAGGGCCACCACCGATGAGCAGTTCTTC.

Concerning this clonotype: No conserved phenylalanine or tryptophan is present at the end of the CDR3, so a read error is the likely explanation. The chain combines TRBV28 with TRBJ2-3; D not certain. Germline V lookup: CDR1 MDHEN, CDR2 SYDVKM. The length of the CDR3 is 12 residues. Trimming cost V 2 bases and J 5 bases, with 5 bases left between them. As DNA, the CDR3 is TGTGCCAGCAGTTTAGCGGAAGATACGCAGTATTCT. Protein product: CASSLAEDTQYS.